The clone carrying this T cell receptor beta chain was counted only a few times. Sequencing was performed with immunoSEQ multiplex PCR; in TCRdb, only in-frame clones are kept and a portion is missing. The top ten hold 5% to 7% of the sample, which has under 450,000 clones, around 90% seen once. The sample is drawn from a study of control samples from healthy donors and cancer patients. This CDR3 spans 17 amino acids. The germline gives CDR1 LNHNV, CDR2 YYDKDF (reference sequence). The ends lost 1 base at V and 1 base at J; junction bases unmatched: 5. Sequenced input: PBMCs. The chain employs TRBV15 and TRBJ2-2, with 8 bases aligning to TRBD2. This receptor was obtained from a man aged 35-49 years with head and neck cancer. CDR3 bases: TGTGCCACCAGCAGAGCACTAGCGGTCAAGAACACCGGGGAGCTGTTTTTT. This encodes CATSRALAVKNTGELFF. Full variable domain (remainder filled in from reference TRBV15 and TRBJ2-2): DAMVIQNPRYQVTQFGKPVTLSCSQTLNHNVMYWYQQKSSQAPKLLFHYYDKDFNNEADTPDNFQSRRPNTSFCFLDIRSPGLGDTAMYLCATSRALAVKNTGELFFGEGSRLTVL.